Sequencing of this T cell receptor (beta chain) was carried out in a study of neurological immune-mediated disorders. Many counts were recorded for this clonotype. Its antigen is unidentified. Time point denoted: longitudinal time-point 3. PBMCs stored at -80 C, numbering 2 million, were the origin of the unsorted libraries. The CDR3 length is 15 residues. V was cut by 6 bases and J by 8 bases, with 17 bases left in between. CDR1 and CDR2 from the germline V gene are SGHTA and FQGNSA. The cDNA was generated through 5'RACE incorporating 10-nucleotide random UMIs. TCRdb itself ran the 5' RACE reads through MiXCR, one entry per CDR3 protein. The table has approximately 50,000 distinct CDR3 sequences, roughly 8.8% seen once. General study points: Multiple sclerosis, the disease with the least TCR clonal expansion, fell below healthy controls, whereas HTLV-1-associated myelopathy showed the most. Across subjects, expanded clones had no CDR3 amino acid sequences in common, pointing to private repertoires in all groups.

The sequenced material came from PBMCs. The receptor comes from a woman aged 40 to 49 in good health. V gene TRBV7-2 combines with J gene TRBJ1-6; no reliable D call. This chain's CDR3 is CASRPTPDFDSPLHF. The CDR3 nucleotides read TGTGCCAGCAGACCTACTCCTGATTTCGATTCACCCCTCCACTTT.